This entry lists 21 T cell receptor beta chains sequenced from one sample in a study of blood T cell repertoires in COVID-19. Data came from immunoSEQ multiplex PCR; TCRdb stores just in-frame clones and leaves some out. The sample lists tens of thousands of clones, roughly 90% occurring once. The sequenced material came from peripheral blood. Source of these receptors: a woman aged 50 to 65 with active or convalescent COVID-19.

V and J are TRBV6-5 and TRBJ2-1, with 9 bases lining up with TRBD2. Germline trimming cut 6 bases from V and 6 bases from J; bases unmatched to any gene: 9. Germline CDR1 MNHEY, CDR2 SVGAGI. CDR3 length: 15 amino acids. The CDR3 spells CASSLIAGVGNEQFF. The CDR3 nucleotides read TGTGCCAGCAGCCTCATAGCGGGAGTGGGCAATGAGCAGTTCTTC.

The V and J genes are TRBV27 and TRBJ2-7; 9 positions match TRBD1. With 4 bases clipped from V and 4 bases from J, the junction kept 8 bases outside the gene matches. Germline V gene lookup returns CDR1 MNHEY and CDR2 SMNVEV (reference sequence). The CDR3 extends over 15 amino acids. The CDR3 bases are TGTGCCAGCAGTTCTCCCGGGACAGGGACTTACGAGCAGTACTTC. Translating gives CASSSPGTGTYEQYF.

This chain joins TRBV29-1 and TRBJ2-7; no clear D. The CDR3 has 11 residues. V was trimmed by 0 bases and J by 12 bases, leaving 12 bases between them. CDR1 and CDR2 (germline): SQVTM, ANQGSEA. The CDR3 DNA is TGCAGCGTTGAAGAAGTGGCGGTACGGTACTTC. It translates to CSVEEVAVRYF.

The chain uses TRBV30 and TRBJ2-1, with a possible D match to TRBD1 (6 bases). Germline V gene sequence: CDR1 GTSNPN, CDR2 SVGIG (reference sequence). This CDR3 is 13 amino acids long. V dropped 4 bases and J dropped 4 bases, with 11 bases sitting between them. The CDR3 DNA is TGTGCCTGGAACAGGGACCGATACAATGAGCAGTTCTTC. Its translation: CAWNRDRYNEQFF.

The chain uses TRBV19 and TRBJ2-5; 7 positions match TRBD2. Trimming cost V 1 base and J 2 bases; bases outside gene matches: 4. This CDR3 has 15 residues. Germline assignment: CDR1 LNHDA and CDR2 SQIVND (reference sequence). The CDR3 DNA sequence: TGTGCCAGTAGTATAGCGGGACTACTACAAGAGACCCAGTACTTC. This gives the protein CASSIAGLLQETQYF.

This clone was detected only once. One base separates it from a far larger clone, so it is likely a read error. This chain links TRBV9 with TRBJ2-1; 12 nucleotides agree with TRBD2. J gave up 7 bases and V 3 bases, and 8 bases lay outside the gene matches. Looked up from germline, CDR1 is SGDLS and CDR2 is YYNGEE. The CDR3 extends over 16 amino acids. Here the CDR3 DNA reads TGTGCCAGCAGCGCGACTAGCGGGAGTAACATAAATGAGCAGTTCTTC. Encoded protein: CASSATSGSNINEQFF.

The chain employs TRBV27 and TRBJ1-2; 7 bases fit TRBD1. CDR3 length: 13 amino acids. CDR1 is MNHEY and CDR2 is SMNVEV in the germline V gene (reference sequence). J gave up 6 bases and V 3 bases, and 4 bases lay outside the gene matches. CDR3 in DNA: TGTGCCAGCAGTTTTCTAGACAGGGATGGCTACACCTTC. Residues: CASSFLDRDGYTF.

This chain links TRBV5-1 with TRBJ2-3, with a possible D match to TRBD2 (6 bases). Germline lookup yields CDR1 SGHRS and CDR2 YFSETQ. The CDR3 length is 16 residues. Trimming left V 1 base short and J 1 base short, with 13 bases between. The CDR3 protein is CASSLFLRDGTDTQYF. The DNA for the CDR3 is TGCGCCAGCAGCTTGTTCTTGCGGGACGGCACAGATACGCAGTATTTT.

The chain uses TRBV27 and TRBJ2-3; 12 bases map to TRBD1. The CDR3 sequence is 17 residues long. With 5 bases clipped from V and 4 bases from J, the junction kept 10 bases outside the gene matches. Germline CDR1 MNHEY, CDR2 SMNVEV (reference sequence). Here the CDR3 DNA reads TGTGCCAGCAGTCCCTTAGGGACAGGGGGCGCAGCAGATACGCAGTATTTT. Encoded protein: CASSPLGTGGAADTQYF.

V is TRBV25-1 and J is TRBJ2-7; 7 bases map to TRBD1. Germline V gene lookup returns CDR1 MGHDK and CDR2 SYGVNS. V was clipped by 5 bases and J by 4 bases; unmatched bases: 8. The CDR3 has 14 amino acids. CDR3 amino acids: CASSHRDSRYEQYF. The CDR3 nucleotides read TGTGCCAGCAGTCACCGGGACAGTCGATACGAGCAGTACTTC.

This rearrangement joins TRBV5-1 to TRBJ1-5, with TRBD1 matching over 10 bases. The CDR3 has 17 amino acids. Germline lookup yields CDR1 SGHRS and CDR2 YFSETQ. The ends lost 7 bases at V and 2 bases at J; junction bases unmatched: 12. DNA of the CDR3: TGCGCCAGCGAAGACGGCGGACAGGGGGAGGGCAATCAGCCCCAGCATTTT. Protein: CASEDGGQGEGNQPQHF.

This rearrangement joins TRBV6-4 to TRBJ2-3, with TRBD1 matching over 10 bases. The germline V gene encodes CDR1 MRHNA and CDR2 SNTAGT. Trimming at V came to 0 bases and at J to 2 bases, leaving 5 bases not matched to a gene. The CDR3 has 17 residues. The CDR3 DNA reads as TGTGCCAGCAGTGACTCCCCGACAGGGGGCTCCACAGATACGCAGTATTTT. This gives the protein CASSDSPTGGSTDTQYF.

This rearrangement joins TRBV7-3 to TRBJ2-1; 9 nucleotides line up with TRBD2. V lost 0 bases and J lost 2; bases outside the gene matches: 8. Germline CDR1 SGHTA, CDR2 FQGTGA. The CDR3 totals 18 residues. CDR3 region: CASSLTGVAGGPYNEQFF. CDR3 sequence (DNA): TGTGCCAGCAGCTTAACTGGGGTCGCGGGAGGGCCCTACAATGAGCAGTTCTTC.

The V and J genes are TRBV27 and TRBJ2-3; 7 bases are a match to TRBD2. Germline lookup yields CDR1 MNHEY and CDR2 SMNVEV (reference sequence). V trimming: 3 bases; J trimming: 6 bases; junction bases outside the gene matches: 12. The CDR3 loop spans 16 amino acids. This chain's CDR3 is CASSFDSSGELDTQYF. In nucleotides, the CDR3 is TGTGCCAGCAGTTTTGACTCCAGCGGGGAGCTTGATACGCAGTATTTT.

The chain has TRBV28 and TRBJ1-2; 8 positions agree with TRBD1. CDR3 size: 15 residues. Germline V gives CDR1 MDHEN, CDR2 SYDVKM. V dropped 3 bases and J dropped 2; count of bases not matched to a gene: 5. CDR3 nucleotide sequence: TGTGCCAGCAGTTTTTTTTCAGGGGGCAACTATGGCTACACCTTC. Residues: CASSFFSGGNYGYTF.

This chain joins TRBV21-1 and TRBJ1-1; the D call TRBD1 from the table was never checked on the DNA. TRBV21-1 is shown as a pseudogene. This CDR3 contains 13 residues. The DNA of the CDR3 is TGTGCCAGCAGAAAGGGGGCTCCGCCTGAAGCTTTCTTT. It codes for CASRKGAPPEAFF.

The rearrangement joins TRBV10-3 to TRBJ2-1; D might be TRBD2 (7 bases). The germline CDR1 and CDR2 sequences are ENHRY and SYGVKD. The length of the CDR3 is 14 residues. V shed 6 bases and J shed 5 bases, with 14 bases lying between them. CDR3: CAIRSGTSNNEQFF. The CDR3 DNA is TGTGCCATCAGGAGCGGGACAAGTAACAATGAGCAGTTCTTC.

V usage is TRBV28 and J usage is TRBJ1-5; TRBD1 matches at 7 bases. Germline trimming cut 5 bases from V and 6 bases from J; bases unmatched to any gene: 7. Germline loops: CDR1 MDHEN, CDR2 SYDVKM. This CDR3 is 14 amino acids long. Written as DNA, the CDR3 is TGTGCCAGCAGTCTGGGGGGACAGATTCAGCCCCAGCATTTT. Residues: CASSLGGQIQPQHF.

The table lists this clone with a count of one. This CDR3 is CASSPGLAGGHEQYF. In nucleotides, the CDR3 is TGCGCCAGCAGCCCTGGACTAGCGGGAGGCCACGAGCAGTACTTC. This chain joins TRBV5-1 and TRBJ2-7; TRBD2 agrees at 14 bases. V gave up 4 bases and J gave up 5 bases; unmatched junction bases: 5. Germline V gene data show CDR1 as SGHRS and CDR2 as YFSETQ. The CDR3 spans 15 residues.

CDR3 coding DNA: TGTGCCACCAGCAGCACAGGGTTCAATCAGCCCCAGCATTTT. Residues: CATSSTGFNQPQHF. The chain couples TRBV15 to TRBJ1-5; perhaps TRBD1 as D (6 bases). Per the germline V gene, CDR1 is LNHNV and CDR2 is YYDKDF (reference sequence). The CDR3 has 14 residues. V was cut by 3 bases and J by 3 bases, with 9 bases left in between.

The chain links TRBV19 to TRBJ1-1, with 9 bases aligning to TRBD1. Germline V gene data show CDR1 as LNHDA and CDR2 as SQIVND (reference sequence). CDR3 size: 13 residues. With V trimmed by 8 bases and J by 3 bases, 4 bases remained unmatched. As DNA, the CDR3 is TGTGCCAGTGCACGGGACAGGGACACTGAAGCTTTCTTT. Its translation is CASARDRDTEAFF.